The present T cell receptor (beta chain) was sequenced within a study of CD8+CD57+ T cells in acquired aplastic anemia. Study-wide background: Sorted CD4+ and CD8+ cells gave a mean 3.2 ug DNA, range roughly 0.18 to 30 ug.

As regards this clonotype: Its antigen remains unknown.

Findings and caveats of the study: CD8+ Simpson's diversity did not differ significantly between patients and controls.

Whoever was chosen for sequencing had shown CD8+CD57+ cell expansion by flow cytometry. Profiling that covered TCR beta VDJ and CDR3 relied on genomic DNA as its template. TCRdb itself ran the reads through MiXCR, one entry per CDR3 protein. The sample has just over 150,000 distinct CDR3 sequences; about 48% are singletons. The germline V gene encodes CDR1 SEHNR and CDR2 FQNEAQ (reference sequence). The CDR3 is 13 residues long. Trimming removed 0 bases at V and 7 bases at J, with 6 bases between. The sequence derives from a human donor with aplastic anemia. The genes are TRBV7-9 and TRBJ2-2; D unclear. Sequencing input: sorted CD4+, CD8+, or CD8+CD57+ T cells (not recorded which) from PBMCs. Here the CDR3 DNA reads TGTGCCAGCAGCTTAGCGGCTGGCGGGGAGCTGTTTTTT. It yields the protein CASSLAAGGELFF.